This TCR beta chain was identified in a study of blood T cell repertoires in COVID-19. Across the whole study: The samples span acute and convalescent COVID-19 from the United States, Italy and Spain. Sample material is recorded as cDNA or gDNA derived from T cells, B-cell-depleted T cells, or PBMCs.

CDR3 length: 12 residues. V was pared by 6 bases and J by 10 bases, with 15 bases between. Germline-derived CDR1 and CDR2 are SNHLY and FYNNEI. TCRdb's table, derived via immunoSEQ multiplex PCR, lists solely in-frame clones and lacks some. The table records around 200,000 clones, 80% to 85% of them present only once. The source is a woman aged 80 or older with active or convalescent COVID-19. The chain employs TRBV2 and TRBJ2-5; D possibly corresponds to TRBD2 (6 bases). Source material: peripheral blood. CDR3 sequence (DNA): TGTGCCAGCAGCTCAACTAGCTTGAACCAGTACTTC. Residues: CASSSTSLNQYF.